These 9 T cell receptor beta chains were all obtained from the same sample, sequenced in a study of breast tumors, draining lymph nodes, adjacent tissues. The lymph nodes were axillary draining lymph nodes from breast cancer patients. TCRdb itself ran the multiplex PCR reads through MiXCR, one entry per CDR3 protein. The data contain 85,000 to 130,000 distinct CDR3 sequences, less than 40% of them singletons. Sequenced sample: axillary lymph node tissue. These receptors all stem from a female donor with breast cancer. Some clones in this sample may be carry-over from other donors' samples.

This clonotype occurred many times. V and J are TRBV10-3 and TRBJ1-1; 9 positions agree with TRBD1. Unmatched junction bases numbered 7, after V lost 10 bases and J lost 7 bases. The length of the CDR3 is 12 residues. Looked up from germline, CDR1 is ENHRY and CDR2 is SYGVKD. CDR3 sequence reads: CASTPGQGEAFF. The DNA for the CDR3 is TGTGCCAGCACTCCGGGACAGGGTGAAGCTTTCTTT.

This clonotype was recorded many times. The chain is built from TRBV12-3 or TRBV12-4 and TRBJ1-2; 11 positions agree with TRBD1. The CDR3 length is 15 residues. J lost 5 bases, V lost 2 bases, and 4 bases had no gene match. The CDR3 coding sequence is TGTGCCAGCAGTTTAAGGGGACAGGGGGGGTATGGCTACACCTTC. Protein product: CASSLRGQGGYGYTF.

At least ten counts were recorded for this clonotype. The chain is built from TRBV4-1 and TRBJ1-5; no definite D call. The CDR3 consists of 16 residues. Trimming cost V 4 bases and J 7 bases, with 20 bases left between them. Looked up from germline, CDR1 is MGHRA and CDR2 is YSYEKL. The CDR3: CASSLKTGMLGQPQHF. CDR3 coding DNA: TGCGCCAGCAGCCTTAAAACGGGCATGTTGGGGCAGCCCCAGCATTTT.

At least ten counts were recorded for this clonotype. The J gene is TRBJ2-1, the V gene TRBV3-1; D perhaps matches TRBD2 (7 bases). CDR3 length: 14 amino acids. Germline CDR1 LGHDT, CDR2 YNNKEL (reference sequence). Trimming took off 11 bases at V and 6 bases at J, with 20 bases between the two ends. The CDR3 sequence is CASRPSGGGNEQFF. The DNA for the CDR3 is TGTGCCTCCCGGCCTAGCGGAGGGGGCAATGAGCAGTTCTTC.

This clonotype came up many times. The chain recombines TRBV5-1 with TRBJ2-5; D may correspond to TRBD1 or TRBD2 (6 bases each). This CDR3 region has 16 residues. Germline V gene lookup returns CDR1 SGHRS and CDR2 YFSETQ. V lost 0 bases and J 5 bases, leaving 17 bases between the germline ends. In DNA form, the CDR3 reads TGCGCCAGCAGCTTGGACAGGAGGGGGAGAGGGGAGACCCAGTACTTC. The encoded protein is CASSLDRRGRGETQYF.

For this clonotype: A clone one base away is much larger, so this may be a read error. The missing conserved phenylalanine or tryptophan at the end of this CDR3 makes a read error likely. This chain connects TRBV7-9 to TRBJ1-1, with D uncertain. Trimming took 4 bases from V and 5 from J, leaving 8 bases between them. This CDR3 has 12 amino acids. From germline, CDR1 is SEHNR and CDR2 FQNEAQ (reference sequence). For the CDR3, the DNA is TGTGCCAGCAGCTACCTGGGGACTGAAGCTTTCCTT. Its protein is CASSYLGTEAFL.

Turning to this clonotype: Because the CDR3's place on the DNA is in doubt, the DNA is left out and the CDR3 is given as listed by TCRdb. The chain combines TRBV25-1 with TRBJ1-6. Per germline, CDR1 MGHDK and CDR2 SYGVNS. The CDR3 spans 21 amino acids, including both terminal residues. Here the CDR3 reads CASSFYICSASSGTYNSPLHF.

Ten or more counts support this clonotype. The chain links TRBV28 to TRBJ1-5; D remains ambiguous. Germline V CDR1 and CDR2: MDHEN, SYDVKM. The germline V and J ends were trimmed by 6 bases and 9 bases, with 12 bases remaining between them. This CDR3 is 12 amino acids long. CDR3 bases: TGTGCCAGCAGAAAGGCGACACCGCCCCAGCATTTT. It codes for CASRKATPPQHF.

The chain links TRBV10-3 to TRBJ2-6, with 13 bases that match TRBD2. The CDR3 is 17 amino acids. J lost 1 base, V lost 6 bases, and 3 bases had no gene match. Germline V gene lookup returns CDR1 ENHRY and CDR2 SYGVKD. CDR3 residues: CAIRGLAGSSGANVLTF. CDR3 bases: TGTGCCATCAGGGGACTAGCGGGAAGTTCTGGGGCCAACGTCCTGACTTTC.